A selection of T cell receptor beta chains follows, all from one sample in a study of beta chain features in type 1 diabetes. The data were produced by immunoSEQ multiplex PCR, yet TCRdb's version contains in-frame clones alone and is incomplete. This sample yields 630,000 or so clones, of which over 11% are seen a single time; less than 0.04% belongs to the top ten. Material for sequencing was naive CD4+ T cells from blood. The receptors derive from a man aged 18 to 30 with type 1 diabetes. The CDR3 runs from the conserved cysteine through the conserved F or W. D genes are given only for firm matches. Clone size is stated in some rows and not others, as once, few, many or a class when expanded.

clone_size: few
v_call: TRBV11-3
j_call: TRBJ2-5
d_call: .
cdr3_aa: CASSLRNSVETQYF
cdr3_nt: TGTGCCAGCAGCTTACGAAACTCAGTCGAGACCCAGTACTTC

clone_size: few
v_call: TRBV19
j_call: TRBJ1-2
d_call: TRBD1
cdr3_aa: CASSPQGNNYGYTF
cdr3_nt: TGTGCCAGTAGCCCACAGGGGAATAACTATGGCTACACCTTC

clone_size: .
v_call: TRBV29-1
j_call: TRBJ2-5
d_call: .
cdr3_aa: CSVSPAGGSMETQYF
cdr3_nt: TGCAGCGTTTCCCCCGCCGGAGGGTCCATGGAGACCCAGTACTTC

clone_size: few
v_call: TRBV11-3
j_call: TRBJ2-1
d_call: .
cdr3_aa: CASSLGAGEQFF
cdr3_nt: TGTGCCAGCAGCTTAGGGGCCGGGGAGCAGTTCTTC

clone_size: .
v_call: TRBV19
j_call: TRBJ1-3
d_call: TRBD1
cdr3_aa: CASRSSGRGPTSGNTIYF
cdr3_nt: TGTGCCAGTAGATCGAGCGGCAGGGGGCCTACCTCTGGAAACACCATATATTTT

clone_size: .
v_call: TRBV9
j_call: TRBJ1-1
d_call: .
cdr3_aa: CARTYETMNTEAFF
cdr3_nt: TGTGCCAGGACTTACGAGACAATGAACACTGAAGCTTTCTTT

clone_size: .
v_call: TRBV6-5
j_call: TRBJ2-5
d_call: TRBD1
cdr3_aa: CASSFLPGQGKETQYF
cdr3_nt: TGTGCCAGCAGTTTTTTACCGGGACAGGGGAAAGAGACCCAGTACTTC

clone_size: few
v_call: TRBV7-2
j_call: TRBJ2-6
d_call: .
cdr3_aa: CASSLAGAGANVLTF
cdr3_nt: TGTGCCAGCAGCTTAGCGGGTGCTGGGGCCAACGTCCTGACTTTC

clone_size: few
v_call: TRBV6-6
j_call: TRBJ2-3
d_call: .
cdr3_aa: CASSYPTEGKTQYF
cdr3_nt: TGTGCCAGCAGTTACCCTACGGAGGGGAAGACGCAGTATTTT

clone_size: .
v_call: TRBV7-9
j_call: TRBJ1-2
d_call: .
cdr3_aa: CASSLNPLRGQGYTF
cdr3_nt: TGTGCCAGCAGCTTAAATCCCCTCCGGGGGCAGGGCTACACCTTC

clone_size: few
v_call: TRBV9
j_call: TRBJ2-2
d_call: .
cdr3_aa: CASSVATRNTGELFF
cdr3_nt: TGTGCCAGCAGCGTAGCTACGAGGAACACCGGGGAGCTGTTTTTT

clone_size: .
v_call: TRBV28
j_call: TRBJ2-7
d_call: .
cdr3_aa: CASSPSGAPAYEQYF
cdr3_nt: TGTGCCAGCAGTCCCTCTGGGGCCCCGGCCTACGAGCAGTACTTC

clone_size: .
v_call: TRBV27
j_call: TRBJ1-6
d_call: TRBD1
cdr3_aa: CASSFGTGDSPLHF
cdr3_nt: TGTGCCAGCAGTTTCGGGACAGGGGATTCACCCCTCCACTTT

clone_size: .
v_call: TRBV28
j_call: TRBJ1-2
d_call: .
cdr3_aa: CASSSPAAGLHYGYTF
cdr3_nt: TGTGCCAGCAGTTCCCCCGCTGCGGGATTACACTATGGCTACACCTTC

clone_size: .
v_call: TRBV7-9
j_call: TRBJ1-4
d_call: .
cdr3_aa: CASSLRRFASPTNEKLFF
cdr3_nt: TGTGCCAGCAGCTTAAGACGGTTCGCAAGCCCAACTAATGAAAAACTGTTTTTT

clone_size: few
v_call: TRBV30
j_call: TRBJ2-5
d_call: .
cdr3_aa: CAWSVSWGGETQYF
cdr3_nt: TGTGCCTGGAGTGTATCTTGGGGTGGTGAGACCCAGTACTTC

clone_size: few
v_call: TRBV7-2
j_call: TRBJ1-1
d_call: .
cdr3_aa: CASGPSPNTEAFF
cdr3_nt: TGTGCCAGCGGACCCAGTCCAAACACTGAAGCTTTCTTT

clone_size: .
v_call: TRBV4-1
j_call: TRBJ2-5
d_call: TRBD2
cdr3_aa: CASSRGLAGQETQYF
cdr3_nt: TGCGCCAGCAGCCGCGGGCTAGCGGGACAAGAGACCCAGTACTTC